The clone carrying this TCR beta chain has a count of ten or more. Its antigen remains unidentified. This CDR3 region has 13 residues. Deletions cut 5 bases from V and 1 base from J, with 8 bases between. A single record per CDR3 protein comes from TCRdb applying MiXCR to the RT-PCR reads. The repertoire consists of 600,000 to 850,000 distinct CDR3 sequences, with approximately 15% occurring once and the leading ten covering roughly 7.6%. The data were taken from a study of response to subunit inactivated influenza vaccine. Findings and limits, study-wide: Few additional T cells are recruited per seasonal influenza vaccination, authors suggested.

This specimen was PBMCs from blood, taken 14 days before vaccination. The gene calls are TRBV12-3 or TRBV12-4 and TRBJ1-1; weak D call: TRBD1 (5 bases). The sequence came from a man aged 45-65 years who received an inactivated influenza vaccine. This chain's CDR3 is CASSLQANTEAFF. CDR3 in DNA: TGTGCCAGCAGTCTACAGGCGAACACTGAAGCTTTCTTT.